What follows are 13 T cell receptor beta chains derived from one specimen sequenced in a study of OX40 agonist ivuxolimab in advanced cancers. This table comes from immunoSEQ multiplex PCR, and its TCRdb copy is limited to in-frame clones, with some not included. The sample includes about 71,000 clones, around 83% of them seen just once. The sample here was CD4+ or CD8+ T cells sorted from blood, taken in a trial of the OX40 agonist ivuxolimab. All receptors come from an adult with an advanced solid tumor such as melanoma, head and neck, liver or kidney cancer.

J is TRBJ1-5 and V is TRBV11-2, with D possibly TRBD1 on 5 matching bases. The germline V and J ends were trimmed by 3 bases and 4 bases, with 10 bases remaining between them. This CDR3 has 14 amino acids. Germline assignment: CDR1 SGHAT and CDR2 FQNNGV. CDR3 protein: CASSFTGSNQPQHF. The CDR3 DNA reads TGTGCCAGCAGCTTCACAGGTTCTAATCAGCCCCAGCATTTT.

This clone appeared a few times. V usage is TRBV5-4 and J usage is TRBJ2-1; TRBD2 aligns across 7 bases. The germline gives CDR1 SGHNT, CDR2 YYREEE (reference sequence). The V gene end was trimmed by 4 bases and the J gene end by 7 bases; junction bases not matched to a gene: 11. The CDR3 is 15 residues long. The CDR3 is CASSPATSARNEQFF. CDR3 DNA sequence: TGTGCCAGCAGCCCTGCCACTAGCGCGCGAAATGAGCAGTTCTTC.

The chain has TRBV19 and TRBJ2-1, with TRBD2 matching 8 bases. V lost 5 bases to trimming and J lost 15 bases; unmatched junction nucleotides: 9. The CDR3 runs 12 residues. Looked up from germline, CDR1 is LNHDA and CDR2 is SQIVND (reference sequence). CDR3 nucleotide sequence: TGTGCCAGTAGTGTGGGACTAGATTTTCCGTTCTTC. Amino acids: CASSVGLDFPFF. Filled out from reference TRBV19 and TRBJ2-1, the complete variable domain reads DGGITQSPKYLFRKEGQNVTLSCEQNLNHDAMYWYRQDPGQGLRLIYYSQIVNDFQKGDIAEGYSVSREKKESFPLTVTSAQKNPTAFYLCASSVGLDFPFFGPGTRLTVL.

The chain is built from TRBV27 and TRBJ1-6; 7 nucleotides align to TRBD1. Germline CDR1 is MNHEY and CDR2 is SMNVEV (reference sequence). There are 15 residues in the CDR3. Trimming at V came to 2 bases and at J to 10 bases, leaving 8 bases not matched to a gene. The DNA of the CDR3 is TGTGCCAGCAGTTTACGGGACAGTCGTGTATCACCCCTCCACTTT. Amino acids: CASSLRDSRVSPLHF.

The gene calls are TRBV28 and TRBJ2-4, with TRBD1 matching over 9 bases. There are 13 residues in the CDR3. J was trimmed by 7 bases and V by 8 bases; bases with no gene match: 6. The germline V gene encodes CDR1 MDHEN and CDR2 SYDVKM. CDR3: CASETGGANIQYF. The DNA for the CDR3 is TGTGCCAGCGAAACAGGGGGCGCGAACATTCAGTACTTC.

This clone was observed a single time. The CDR3 is CASSDLAGGETQYF. CDR3 nucleotides: TGTGCCAGCAGCGATCTAGCGGGAGGTGAGACCCAGTACTTC. The chain uses TRBV9 and TRBJ2-5, with 11 bases lining up with TRBD2. Germline trimming cut 3 bases from V and 5 bases from J; bases unmatched to any gene: 3. The CDR3 runs 14 residues. Germline assignment: CDR1 SGDLS and CDR2 YYNGEE.

V and J are TRBV28 and TRBJ1-1; D is undetermined. This CDR3 region has 15 residues. CDR1 is MDHEN and CDR2 is SYDVKM in the germline V gene. Trimming pared 1 base from V and 6 bases from J, leaving 15 bases between. Here the CDR3 DNA reads TGTGCCAGCAGTTTATCCGACGGCAGTTCCCCTGAAGCTTTCTTT. Translated: CASSLSDGSSPEAFF.

This clone has just a few counts. The chain combines TRBV5-4 with TRBJ1-3, with D possibly being TRBD1 (5 bases). V gave up 0 bases and J gave up 5 bases, with 12 bases separating them. There are 15 residues in the CDR3. Germline CDR1 reads SGHNT; CDR2 reads YYREEE (reference sequence). This chain's CDR3 is CASSLAEAGRNTIYF. For the CDR3, the DNA is TGTGCCAGCAGCTTGGCCGAGGCAGGGAGAAACACCATATATTTT.

The chain has TRBV30 and TRBJ2-1; 10 bases agree with TRBD2. Germline-derived CDR1 and CDR2 are GTSNPN and SVGIG (reference sequence). The CDR3 sequence is 16 residues long. The trim removed 0 bases at V and 3 bases at J, leaving 5 bases unmatched. The CDR3 protein is CAWSVATSGFYNEQFF. The CDR3 DNA reads TGTGCCTGGAGTGTAGCGACTAGCGGGTTCTACAATGAGCAGTTCTTC.

This clone was observed a few times. V is TRBV28 and J is TRBJ1-1; 7 positions match TRBD1. The V and J ends lost 8 bases and 6 bases, in that order; junction bases with no gene match: 6. The germline V gene has CDR1 MDHEN and CDR2 SYDVKM. The CDR3 has 12 residues. The CDR3 region has the DNA TGTGCCAGCGGAGGGGGCAACGCTGAAGCTTTCTTT. The encoded protein is CASGGGNAEAFF.

The chain recombines TRBV4-3 with TRBJ1-2; 10 nucleotides line up with TRBD1. V gave up 2 bases and J gave up 8 bases; unmatched junction bases: 5. The germline V gene has CDR1 LGHNA and CDR2 YSLEER. The length of the CDR3 is 14 residues. The CDR3 nucleotides are TGCGCCAGCAGCCAACGACAGGGGGCTGGAGGCTACACCTTC. Translated: CASSQRQGAGGYTF.

The J gene is TRBJ2-3, the V gene TRBV6-1; 8 bases are shared with TRBD2. This CDR3 comprises 14 residues. Germline CDR1 MNHNS, CDR2 SASEGT. Losses at the gene ends were 8 bases for V and 2 bases for J; bases not matched to a gene: 6. DNA for the CDR3: TGTGCCAGCCGGGGCGGGAGGACCACAGATACGCAGTATTTT. It codes for CASRGGRTTDTQYF.

J is TRBJ2-7 and V is TRBV28; tentatively, D is TRBD2 (7 bases). The V end was cut by 1 base, the J end by 0 bases, with 19 bases between. The CDR3 runs 18 residues. Germline assignment: CDR1 MDHEN and CDR2 SYDVKM. The CDR3 reads CASSLYWGGQDVSYEQYF. CDR3 nucleotide sequence: TGTGCCAGCAGTTTATATTGGGGGGGGCAGGATGTCTCCTACGAGCAGTACTTC. The whole variable domain, filled in from reference TRBV28 and TRBJ2-7, reads DVKVTQSSRYLVKRTGEKVFLECVQDMDHENMFWYRQDPGLGLRLIYFSYDVKMKEKGDIPEGYSVSREKKERFSLILESASTNQTSMYLCASSLYWGGQDVSYEQYFGPGTRLTVT.